This TCR beta chain originates from a study of T cells after posttransplantation cyclophosphamide. Study outcomes and limitations: Tissue-infiltrating T cells from skin or gut overlapped little with blood T cells.

Measured with immunoSEQ multiplex PCR; TCRdb has only the in-frame clones, and not every one. The sample has approximately 13,000 clones, none seen only once; the top ten hold 23%. V shed 4 bases, J shed 0 bases, and the junction held 8 bases outside the gene matches. CDR3 length equals 16 residues. The germline V gene has CDR1 MNHEY and CDR2 SMNVEV (reference sequence). Cyclophosphamide on days +3 and +4 followed busulfan-fludarabine conditioning and a marrow graft. There are many counts of this clone. Its target is not known. The J gene is TRBJ2-7, the V gene TRBV27, with 8 bases matching TRBD1. This TCR derives from a female patient aged 40 to 50 who received an allogeneic stem cell transplant from a related donor, was CMV-positive, and had no GVHD. The graft donor may have given rise to some T cells. The specimen was PBMCs, collected 950 to 1,200 days after allogeneic stem cell transplant with posttransplant cyclophosphamide. The CDR3 sequence is CASSSWDRLSSYEQYF. CDR3 in DNA: TGTGCCAGCAGTTCGTGGGACAGGCTTAGCTCCTACGAGCAGTACTTC.